This TCR beta chain was captured by sequencing in a study of blood T cell repertoires in COVID-19. Trimming left V 3 bases short and J 4 bases short, with 14 bases between. The CDR3 totals 15 residues. Germline-derived CDR1 and CDR2 are SEHNR and FQNEAQ (reference sequence). Original analysis: The authors estimated nucleated cell counts from reference gene primer amplification. Using immunoSEQ multiplex PCR, the repertoire was profiled, and TCRdb retains in-frame clones only, with some absent. V and J calls and clone size are as listed in that table; D and trimming were resolved from the DNA. Here the sample spans about 210,000 clones, 65% to 90% being singletons.

Sample: peripheral blood. The chain joins TRBV7-9 to TRBJ2-3; possibly TRBD2 for D (7 bases). This TCR came from a man between 40 and 49 years old who had recovered from COVID-19. For the CDR3, the DNA is TGTGCCAGCAGCTTCGAGGGGGGGGCCCCAGATACGCAGTATTTT. Its translation is CASSFEGGAPDTQYF.